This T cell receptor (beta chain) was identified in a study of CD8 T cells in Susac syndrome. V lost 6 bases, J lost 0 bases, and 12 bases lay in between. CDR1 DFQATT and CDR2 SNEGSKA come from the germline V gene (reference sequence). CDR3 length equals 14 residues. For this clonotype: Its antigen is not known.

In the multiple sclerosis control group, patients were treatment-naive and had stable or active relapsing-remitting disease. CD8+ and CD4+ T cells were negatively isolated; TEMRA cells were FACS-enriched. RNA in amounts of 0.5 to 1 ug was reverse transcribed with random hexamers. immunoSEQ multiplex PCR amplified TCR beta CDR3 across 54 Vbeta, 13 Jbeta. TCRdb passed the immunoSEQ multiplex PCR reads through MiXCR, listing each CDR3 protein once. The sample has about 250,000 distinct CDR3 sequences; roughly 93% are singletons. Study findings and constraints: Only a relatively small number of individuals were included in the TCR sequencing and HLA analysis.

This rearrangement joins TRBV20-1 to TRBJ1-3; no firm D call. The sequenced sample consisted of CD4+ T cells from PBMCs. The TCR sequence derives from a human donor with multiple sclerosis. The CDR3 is CSAKDMISGNTIYF. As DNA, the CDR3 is TGCAGTGCAAAAGACATGATCTCTGGAAACACCATATATTTT.